The 26 T cell receptor beta chains below all came from one sample that was sequenced in a study of shared clonotypes between healthy human individuals. The data were produced by immunoSEQ multiplex PCR, yet TCRdb's version contains in-frame clones alone and is incomplete. The sample has more than 1,200,000 clones, 97% to 99% seen once. Sequenced sample: naive CD4+ T cells sorted from blood. Subset given: CD45RA+ positively selected. The receptors were gathered from a man between 25 and 39 years old in good health.

J is TRBJ2-5 and V is TRBV9, with TRBD1 matching over 9 bases. Germline loops: CDR1 SGDLS, CDR2 YYNGEE. Losses at the gene ends were 3 bases for V and 1 base for J; bases not matched to a gene: 7. This CDR3 region has 16 residues. The CDR3 loop reads CASSATGGGGQETQYF. The DNA for the CDR3 is TGTGCCAGCAGCGCGACAGGGGGAGGTGGCCAAGAGACCCAGTACTTC.

This clone was seen just once. Written as DNA, the CDR3 is TGTGCCAGCAGTAATACAGGGGGCGGCGAGCAGTACTTC. Encoded protein: CASSNTGGGEQYF. This chain uses TRBV5-4 with TRBJ2-7; 9 positions match TRBD1. The germline CDR1 and CDR2 sequences are SGHNT and YYREEE (reference sequence). The CDR3 spans 13 residues. V trimming: 5 bases; J trimming: 6 bases; junction bases outside the gene matches: 6.

The genes are TRBV5-1 and TRBJ2-1; TRBD2 aligns across 13 bases. Trimming cost V 5 bases and J 2 bases; bases outside gene matches: 7. The CDR3 runs 17 residues. The V gene's germline CDR1 is SGHRS and CDR2 YFSETQ. CDR3 protein: CASSSGLAGAAYNEQFF. CDR3 coding DNA: TGCGCCAGCAGTTCCGGACTAGCGGGAGCGGCCTACAATGAGCAGTTCTTC.

The chain employs TRBV9 and TRBJ2-7; the match to TRBD1 covers 7 bases. CDR1 and CDR2 from the germline V gene are SGDLS and YYNGEE. CDR3 length: 17 amino acids. The V segment lost 2 bases and the J segment 0 bases; nucleotides outside the gene matches: 11. The CDR3 DNA reads as TGTGCCAGCAGCGTCGATGGCAGGGGGTACAGCTCCTACGAGCAGTACTTC. Translated: CASSVDGRGYSSYEQYF.

The gene calls are TRBV11-2 and TRBJ2-7, with 7 bases lining up with TRBD1. Germline CDR1 and CDR2: SGHAT and FQNNGV. Losses at the gene ends were 1 base for V and 3 bases for J; bases not matched to a gene: 9. This CDR3 spans 16 amino acids. The CDR3, as DNA: TGTGCCAGCAGCTTAGTTCTCCCCCGACAGGGCTACGAGCAGTACTTC. Its translation: CASSLVLPRQGYEQYF.

The chain employs TRBV11-3 and TRBJ2-1; no clear D. The germline V gene encodes CDR1 SGHNT and CDR2 YENEEA. CDR3 length equals 16 residues. V dropped 0 bases and J dropped 0 bases, with 9 bases sitting between them. The CDR3 sequence is CASSLDRVGSYNEQFF. CDR3 nucleotides: TGTGCCAGCAGCTTAGATCGGGTCGGCTCCTACAATGAGCAGTTCTTC.

The chain uses TRBV18 and TRBJ2-5; either TRBD1 or TRBD2 may supply D (6 bases each). This CDR3 is built from 14 residues. Germline assignment: CDR1 KGHSH and CDR2 LQKENI. V gave up 2 bases and J gave up 4 bases, with 11 bases separating them. CDR3: CASSPTGAGETQYF. The CDR3 bases are TGTGCCAGCTCACCAACGGGGGCGGGAGAGACCCAGTACTTC.

This chain uses TRBV5-1 with TRBJ1-1, with D possibly being TRBD1 (5 bases). The CDR3 is made up of 15 amino acids. Germline-derived CDR1 and CDR2 are SGHRS and YFSETQ. Trimming shortened V by 4 bases and J by 2 bases, and 15 bases separated the two germline ends. The DNA of the CDR3 is TGCGCCAGCAGCGTAATACCGACAGACAACACTGAAGCTTTCTTT. Translation: CASSVIPTDNTEAFF.

J is TRBJ1-1 and V is TRBV14; D is perhaps TRBD1 (5 bases). Trimming pared 4 bases from V and 4 bases from J, leaving 10 bases between. CDR3 length: 13 amino acids. In germline, CDR1 is SGHDN, CDR2 FVKESK. CDR3 coding DNA: TGTGCCAGCAGCCGGCAGGGTCGCACTGAAGCTTTCTTT. Its translation is CASSRQGRTEAFF.

This sequence joins TRBV5-1 and TRBJ2-5, with 11 bases lining up with TRBD1. Germline CDR1 and CDR2: SGHRS and YFSETQ. This CDR3 is 15 amino acids long. With 4 bases clipped from V and 5 bases from J, the junction kept 7 bases outside the gene matches. The chain's CDR3 is CASSVGQGVHETQYF. In nucleotides, the CDR3 is TGCGCCAGCAGCGTGGGACAGGGGGTTCACGAGACCCAGTACTTC.

The chain uses TRBV18 and TRBJ2-4, with 11 bases lining up with TRBD2. Germline CDR1 reads KGHSH; CDR2 reads LQKENI. Trimming removed 8 bases from V and 8 bases from J; junction bases left unmatched: 17. CDR3 length equals 17 residues. CDR3 nucleotides: TGTGCCAGCCACCGAGCCTCTACTAGCGGGAGTAGGGACATTCAGTACTTC. Its protein is CASHRASTSGSRDIQYF.

The gene calls are TRBV5-1 and TRBJ1-1, with D hard to call. The V end lost 2 bases, the J end lost 2 bases, and 7 bases lay between the germline ends. Germline loops: CDR1 SGHRS, CDR2 YFSETQ. This CDR3 has 13 residues. The CDR3 region is CASSFTLNTEAFF. The CDR3 nucleotides are TGCGCCAGCAGCTTTACCCTAAACACTGAAGCTTTCTTT.

The V call is TRBV5-6, the J call TRBJ2-7; TRBD2 matches 10 bases. CDR1 is SGHDT, CDR2 YYEEEE, per germline. V lost 4 bases and J lost 5; bases outside the gene matches: 9. This CDR3 has 15 residues. Here the CDR3 DNA reads TGTGCCAGCAGCCTCGTACTAGCGGGAACCCACGAGCAGTACTTC. Its translation is CASSLVLAGTHEQYF.

The chain has TRBV6-5 and TRBJ1-2; the match to TRBD1 covers 7 bases. Germline CDR1 reads MNHEY; CDR2 reads SVGAGI. This CDR3 region has 15 residues. With 6 bases clipped from V and 3 bases from J, the junction kept 10 bases outside the gene matches. The CDR3 protein is CASSIDRAVDYGYTF. The CDR3 nucleotides read TGTGCCAGCAGCATCGACAGGGCCGTAGACTATGGCTACACCTTC.

The genes are TRBV4-1 and TRBJ1-5, with a possible D match to TRBD1 (5 bases). The length of the CDR3 is 15 residues. V was cut by 0 bases and J by 1 base, with 7 bases left in between. Germline V gene lookup returns CDR1 MGHRA and CDR2 YSYEKL. The CDR3 loop is CASSQDGASNQPQHF. In DNA form, the CDR3 reads TGCGCCAGCAGCCAAGATGGGGCGAGCAATCAGCCCCAGCATTTT.

V gene TRBV7-2 combines with J gene TRBJ2-5; D is uncertain. V lost 0 bases, J lost 13 bases, and 18 bases lay in between. Germline lookup yields CDR1 SGHTA and CDR2 FQGNSA. This CDR3 is 14 amino acids long. The CDR3 DNA is TGTGCCAGCAGCTTAGCGATGGCGACACCCTCTCCGTACTTC. Its translation: CASSLAMATPSPYF.

The V call is TRBV28, the J call TRBJ2-7; possibly TRBD1 for D (6 bases). CDR3 length: 13 amino acids. The ends were cut back, 8 bases at V and 5 bases at J, with 16 bases in the middle. CDR1 is MDHEN and CDR2 is SYDVKM in the germline V gene. This CDR3 is CASGTQGPHEQYF. CDR3 coding DNA: TGTGCCAGCGGGACACAGGGACCCCACGAGCAGTACTTC.

The CDR3 loop is CATSREITRLTDTQYF. In nucleotides, the CDR3 is TGTGCCACCAGCAGAGAAATTACAAGGCTTACAGATACGCAGTATTTT. The chain couples TRBV15 to TRBJ2-3; no definite D call. Per germline, CDR1 LNHNV and CDR2 YYDKDF (reference sequence). Trimming stripped 0 bases from V and 3 bases from J, with 13 bases between. The CDR3 loop spans 16 amino acids.

The chain couples TRBV5-1 to TRBJ2-5, with TRBD2 identical over 8 bases. Germline V gene data show CDR1 as SGHRS and CDR2 as YFSETQ. This CDR3 region has 13 residues. After removal of 4 bases from V and 7 bases from J, the junction contained 6 bases not matched to a gene. DNA for the CDR3: TGCGCCAGCAGCCGGGGGCTAGCGGGGACCCAGTACTTC. Amino acid sequence: CASSRGLAGTQYF.

The V gene is TRBV18, the J gene TRBJ2-3, with D possibly TRBD1 on 6 matching bases. Germline CDR1 and CDR2: KGHSH and LQKENI. V was trimmed by 4 bases and J by 4 bases, leaving 9 bases between them. The length of the CDR3 is 13 residues. Written as DNA, the CDR3 is TGTGCCAGCTCACGGAAGGGGGCAGATACGCAGTATTTT. This translates into CASSRKGADTQYF.

J is TRBJ2-5 and V is TRBV5-1; TRBD1 or TRBD2 may be the D gene (5 bases each). Deletions cut 4 bases from V and 1 base from J, with 17 bases between. The germline CDR1 and CDR2 sequences are SGHRS and YFSETQ. The CDR3 totals 16 residues. This CDR3 reads CASSVTPGPIQETQYF. In nucleotides, the CDR3 is TGCGCCAGCAGCGTCACACCGGGGCCGATCCAAGAGACCCAGTACTTC.

The sample holds a few counts of this clone. Other DNA sequences from this sample encode an identical CDR3 as well. The J gene is TRBJ2-3, the V gene TRBV5-1; D not certain. Germline CDR1 SGHRS, CDR2 YFSETQ. This CDR3 comprises 13 residues. Trimming stripped 0 bases from V and 1 base from J, with 3 bases between. The CDR3 reads CASSLVGTDTQYF. The CDR3 DNA reads TGCGCCAGCAGCTTGGTGGGCACAGATACGCAGTATTTT. Combining the CDR3 with reference TRBV5-1 and TRBJ2-3 gives the whole variable domain KAGVTQTPRYLIKTRGQQVTLSCSPISGHRSVSWYQQTPGQGLQFLFEYFSETQRNKGNFPGRFSGRQFSNSRSEMNVSTLELGDSALYLCASSLVGTDTQYFGPGTRLTVL.

The chain links TRBV28 to TRBJ1-5; maybe TRBD1 (5 bases). Looked up from germline, CDR1 is MDHEN and CDR2 is SYDVKM. The CDR3 has 16 amino acids. Trimming cost V 5 bases and J 2 bases, with 16 bases left between them. The CDR3 spells CASSPTTGRGNQPQHF. The CDR3 DNA sequence: TGTGCCAGCAGTCCCACAACGGGCAGGGGCAATCAGCCCCAGCATTTT.

The chain combines TRBV28 with TRBJ1-1; 9 bases agree with TRBD1. Germline V gene lookup returns CDR1 MDHEN and CDR2 SYDVKM. The length of the CDR3 is 16 residues. The V and J ends lost 5 bases and 1 base, in that order; junction bases with no gene match: 8. This chain's CDR3 is CASSPVTGGWNTEAFF. The CDR3 region has the DNA TGTGCCAGCAGTCCCGTGACAGGGGGGTGGAACACTGAAGCTTTCTTT.

This sequence joins TRBV7-9 and TRBJ1-2; 8 nucleotides align to TRBD1. Germline CDR1 is SEHNR and CDR2 is FQNEAQ (reference sequence). The CDR3 length is 14 residues. With V trimmed by 1 base and J by 6 bases, 4 bases remained unmatched. The chain's CDR3 is CASSLVRTGNGYTF. In DNA, the CDR3 is TGTGCCAGCAGCTTAGTCCGGACAGGGAATGGCTACACCTTC.

The chain couples TRBV6-4 to TRBJ2-1; TRBD2 matches 7 bases. CDR1 is MRHNA, CDR2 SNTAGT, per germline. J gave up 2 bases and V 3 bases, and 4 bases lay outside the gene matches. This CDR3 is 15 amino acids long. CDR3 sequence (DNA): TGTGCCAGCAGTGAAGGAGGGAGGGCCTACAATGAGCAGTTCTTC. Translating gives CASSEGGRAYNEQFF.